The clone carrying this TCR beta chain appeared a few times. Unique molecular identifiers were used in preparing the TCRbeta library. TCRdb passed the PCR reads through MiXCR, listing each CDR3 protein once. The repertoire holds about a million distinct CDR3 sequences, with roughly 29% as singletons. Germline V gene data show CDR1 as MDHEN and CDR2 as SYDVKM. The V end was cut by 7 bases, the J end by 5 bases, with 9 bases between. There are 12 residues in the CDR3. This entry belongs to a study of T-cell reconstitution after alpha-beta-depleted transplantation in children. The chain employs TRBV28 and TRBJ1-5; a weak D match, TRBD1 (5 bases). The sequences come from PBMCs, mostly from graft donor cells, collected 360 days after TCRalphabeta/CD19-depleted stem cell transplant. This sequence was found in a boy in the first two years of life who had a stem cell transplant for SCID, so the T cells may come from the graft donor. The CDR3 reads CASTWGDQPQHF. As DNA, the CDR3 is TGTGCCAGCACTTGGGGCGATCAGCCCCAGCATTTT.